This T cell receptor beta chain was identified during a study of radiation and T cells in renal cell carcinoma. Profiled with immunoSEQ multiplex PCR; TCRdb holds only in-frame clones, not every one. The sample has over 85,000 clones, around four fifths seen once. Time point described: blood 4 weeks post-SBRT, at nephrectomy. Treatment given: 15 Gy SBRT to primary tumor, nephrectomy 4 weeks later. Blood was sampled at baseline, 2 weeks and 4 weeks after SBRT. Trimming pared 3 bases from V and 8 bases from J, leaving 7 bases between. This CDR3 is 11 amino acids long. Germline V gene sequence: CDR1 SEHNR, CDR2 FQNEAQ (reference sequence).

The starting material was blood, obtained from a patient whose treatment included radiotherapy and nephrectomy. The chain links TRBV7-9 to TRBJ1-2; D unresolved. The receptor was derived from a man aged 45-65 years with renal cell carcinoma. This CDR3 reads CASSLAVGYTF. The CDR3, as DNA: TGTGCCAGCAGCTTGGCAGTCGGCTACACCTTC. Based on the CDR3 plus reference TRBV7-9 and TRBJ1-2, the full variable domain is DTGVSQNPRHKITKRGQNVTFRCDPISEHNRLYWYRQTLGQGPEFLTYFQNEAQLEKSRLLSDRFSAERPKGSFSTLEIQRTEQGDSAMYLCASSLAVGYTFGSGTRLTVV.